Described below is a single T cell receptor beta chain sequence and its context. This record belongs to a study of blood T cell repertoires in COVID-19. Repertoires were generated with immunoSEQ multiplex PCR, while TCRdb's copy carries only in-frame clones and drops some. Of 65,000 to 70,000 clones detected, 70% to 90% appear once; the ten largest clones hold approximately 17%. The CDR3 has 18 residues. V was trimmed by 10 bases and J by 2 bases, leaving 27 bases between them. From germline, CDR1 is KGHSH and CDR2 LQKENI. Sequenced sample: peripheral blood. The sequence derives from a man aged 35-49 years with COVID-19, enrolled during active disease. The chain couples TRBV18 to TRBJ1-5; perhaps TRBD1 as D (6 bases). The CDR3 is CATRPGGGGMIGNQPQHF. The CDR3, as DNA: TGTGCCACCAGACCCGGGGGCGGGGGCATGATTGGCAATCAGCCCCAGCATTTT. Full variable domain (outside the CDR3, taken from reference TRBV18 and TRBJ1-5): NAGVMQNPRHLVRRRGQEARLRCSPMKGHSHVYWYRQLPEEGLKFMVYLQKENIIDESGMPKERFSAEFPKEGPSILRIQQVVRGDSAAYFCATRPGGGGMIGNQPQHFGDGTRLSIL.